The 24 T cell receptor beta chains below were found in one sample sequenced in a study of metastatic and nonmetastatic thyroid tumors. Not a single patient had been given any form of treatment at any point before undergoing thyroid surgery. MiXCR reprocessed the PCR reads for TCRdb. Of 34,000 or so clones in the sample, about 16% were seen once. The material sequenced was blood. All receptors derive from a female donor with papillary thyroid cancer or a benign thyroid nodule (not recorded which). Some clones in this sample may be carry-over from other donors' samples.

The sample holds many counts of this clone. The V and J genes are TRBV4-2 and TRBJ2-2; 8 nucleotides match TRBD2. The CDR3 consists of 15 residues. Germline V gene sequence: CDR1 LGHNA, CDR2 YNFKEQ. Losses at the gene ends were 0 bases for V and 6 bases for J; bases not matched to a gene: 3. In nucleotides, the CDR3 is TGTGCCAGCAGCCAAGATACGGGAGGGCCCGGGGAGCTGTTTTTT. Its translation is CASSQDTGGPGELFF.

At least ten counts were recorded for this clone. The V call is TRBV11-1, the J call TRBJ2-1, with D perhaps matching TRBD1 (6 bases). V was cut by 5 bases and J by 10 bases, with 12 bases left in between. This CDR3 contains 12 residues. Germline-derived CDR1 and CDR2 are SGHAT and FQDESV (reference sequence). CDR3 loop: CASSLNRDEQFF. CDR3 sequence (DNA): TGTGCCAGCAGCCTAAACAGGGACGAGCAGTTCTTC.

This clone was picked up many times. V is TRBV6-6 and J is TRBJ2-1; no clear D gene. The CDR3 covers 12 residues. Trimming took 2 bases from V and 8 from J, leaving 7 bases between them. Germline loops: CDR1 MNHNY, CDR2 SVGAGI (reference sequence). Here the CDR3 DNA reads TGTGCCAGCAGTTACGACGGCGATGAGCAGTTCTTC. Amino acid sequence: CASSYDGDEQFF.

This clone was detected many times. V usage is TRBV6-2 or TRBV6-3 and J usage is TRBJ2-1; a possible D gene is TRBD1 (6 bases). V lost 6 bases and J lost 12, with 15 bases in between. CDR1 MNHEY and CDR2 SVGEGT come from the germline V gene. The CDR3 is 12 residues long. The CDR3, as DNA: TGTGCCAGCAGGAAAGAACAGGGTGGGCAGTTCTTC. This gives the protein CASRKEQGGQFF.

This clone has ten or more counts. The chain employs TRBV27 and TRBJ2-2; D is unclear. The CDR3 totals 14 residues. Germline V gives CDR1 MNHEY, CDR2 SMNVEV (reference sequence). Trimming took off 3 bases at V and 2 bases at J, with 7 bases between the two ends. The chain's CDR3 is CASSLNYNTGELFF. The DNA for the CDR3 is TGTGCCAGCAGTTTGAACTACAACACCGGGGAGCTGTTTTTT.

This clone has a handful of counts. No conserved phenylalanine or tryptophan ends this CDR3, so it is likely a read error. The chain is built from TRBV2 and TRBJ1-1; D not certain. CDR1 is SNHLY, CDR2 FYNNEI, per germline. V lost 6 bases, J lost 1 base, and 15 bases lay in between. This CDR3 contains 15 residues. CDR3 sequence reads: CASSRNMGGNTEAFL. DNA for the CDR3: TGTGCCAGCAGCCGAAACATGGGTGGGAACACTGAAGCTTTCCTT.

This clone was seen more than once but under ten times. This chain uses TRBV19 with TRBJ1-2; D might be TRBD1 (5 bases). Germline CDR1 LNHDA, CDR2 SQIVND (reference sequence). V was cut by 7 bases and J by 4 bases, with 16 bases left in between. The CDR3 runs to 14 residues. In nucleotides, the CDR3 is TGTGCCAGTATCTTCGCCGGGGCGGCCTATGGCTACACCTTC. Residues: CASIFAGAAYGYTF.

This clone was counted at least ten times. This chain uses TRBV3-1 with TRBJ2-1; 12 nucleotides match TRBD2. The germline V gene encodes CDR1 LGHDT and CDR2 YNNKEL (reference sequence). This CDR3 spans 15 amino acids. With 1 base clipped from V and 7 bases from J, the junction kept 2 bases outside the gene matches. CDR3 sequence reads: CASSQGLAGGNEQFF. As DNA, the CDR3 is TGTGCCAGCAGCCAAGGCCTAGCGGGAGGGAATGAGCAGTTCTTC.

The chain is built from TRBV4-1 and TRBJ2-3; D is unresolved. The germline CDR1 and CDR2 sequences are MGHRA and YSYEKL. Trimming took off 0 bases at V and 1 base at J, with 8 bases between the two ends. The CDR3 runs 15 residues. CDR3 residues: CASSQDRARTDTQYF. The DNA for the CDR3 is TGCGCCAGCAGCCAAGATCGGGCCCGCACAGATACGCAGTATTTT.

The genes are TRBV5-1 and TRBJ1-1, with D possibly being TRBD1 (6 bases). V lost 4 bases and J 0 bases, leaving 13 bases between the germline ends. Germline-derived CDR1 and CDR2 are SGHRS and YFSETQ. The CDR3 covers 15 residues. The CDR3, as DNA: TGCGCCAGCAGCACAATTCAGGGGATGAACACTGAAGCTTTCTTT. It translates to CASSTIQGMNTEAFF.

This clone was found many times. The rearrangement links TRBV18 to TRBJ2-1, with 8 bases that match TRBD2. Germline-derived CDR1 and CDR2 are KGHSH and LQKENI. The CDR3 contains 18 residues. J lost 6 bases, V lost 3 bases, and 16 bases had no gene match. Here the CDR3 reads CASSPSPALAGSPNEQFF. In DNA form, the CDR3 reads TGTGCCAGCTCACCCTCCCCGGCCCTAGCGGGTTCCCCCAATGAGCAGTTCTTC.

A note on this clone: The missing conserved phenylalanine or tryptophan at the end of this CDR3 makes a read error likely. The chain recombines TRBV5-5 with TRBJ2-7; maybe TRBD2 (5 bases). The CDR3 extends over 14 amino acids. Germline CDR1 reads SGHKS; CDR2 reads YYEKEE (reference sequence). The germline V and J ends were trimmed by 0 bases and 4 bases, with 11 bases remaining between them. CDR3 sequence (DNA): TGTGCCAGCAGCTTGGGGAACGGGATGTACGAGCAGTACCTC. This codes for CASSLGNGMYEQYL.

The rearrangement links TRBV20-1 to TRBJ1-6, with TRBD1 matching 11 bases. The CDR3 length is 16 residues. V dropped 5 bases and J dropped 7; count of bases not matched to a gene: 10. The germline CDR1 and CDR2 sequences are DFQATT and SNEGSKA (reference sequence). The CDR3 DNA is TGCAGTGCTGGGAGGGACAGGGGGTTGCGGAATTCACCCCTCCACTTT. This sequence encodes CSAGRDRGLRNSPLHF.

Only a few counts were recorded for this clone. This CDR3 fails to terminate in the conserved phenylalanine or tryptophan, so it likely reflects a read error. The limits of the CDR3 on the DNA are not certain, so only TCRdb's listed CDR3 is given. The chain couples TRBV27 to TRBJ2-7; the table calls TRBD1, which could not be checked here. Germline loops: CDR1 MNHEY, CDR2 SMNVEV (reference sequence). The CDR3 extends over 15 residues, inclusive of both ends. CDR3 amino acids: CASSPLGQGWYEHYL.

This clone was detected many times. The J gene is TRBJ2-5, the V gene TRBV7-3, with a weak D call TRBD1 (7 bases). V lost 6 bases to trimming and J lost 0 bases, with 11 bases between them. The germline gives CDR1 SGHTA, CDR2 FQGTGA. The CDR3 spans 14 residues. The CDR3 DNA follows: TGTGCCAGCAGTCCAGGGGGGTACCAAGAGACCCAGTACTTC. This translates into CASSPGGYQETQYF.

This clone was seen ten or more times. The V gene is TRBV20-1, the J gene TRBJ2-2, with 8 bases lining up with TRBD2. The CDR3 covers 17 residues. Losses at the gene ends were 3 bases for V and 5 bases for J; bases not matched to a gene: 14. CDR1 and CDR2 from the germline V gene are DFQATT and SNEGSKA (reference sequence). This chain's CDR3 is CSARPSGSGMGTGELFF. CDR3 DNA sequence: TGCAGTGCTAGGCCCTCGGGTAGCGGGATGGGGACCGGGGAGCTGTTTTTT.

The chain is built from TRBV11-3 and TRBJ2-2; D ambiguous. The CDR3 length is 15 residues. Trimming stripped 1 base from V and 7 bases from J, with 13 bases between. Germline values: CDR1 SGHNT, CDR2 YENEEA. In DNA, the CDR3 is TGTGCCAGCAGCTTAGGGGCAGGCTCTGTCGGGGAGCTGTTTTTT. This sequence encodes CASSLGAGSVGELFF.

V gene TRBV2 combines with J gene TRBJ1-1; D unclear. The germline gives CDR1 SNHLY, CDR2 FYNNEI. Between the trimmed V and J ends, which lost 0 bases and 3 bases, there was a span of 11 bases. This CDR3 contains 15 residues. The CDR3 is CASSEAGSKDTEAFF. The DNA for the CDR3 is TGTGCCAGCAGTGAAGCAGGGTCTAAGGACACTGAAGCTTTCTTT.

This clone was counted between two and nine times. The chain's CDR3 is CASIPGQSIRLFF. CDR3 in DNA: TGTGCCAGCATTCCGGGACAGAGTATAAGGCTGTTTTTT. The rearrangement links TRBV6-2 or TRBV6-3 to TRBJ2-2, with 7 positions matching TRBD1. Germline V gene sequence: CDR1 MNHEY, CDR2 SVGEGT. The CDR3 contains 13 residues. V shed 7 bases, J shed 13 bases, and the junction held 12 bases outside the gene matches.

V is TRBV5-1 and J is TRBJ2-2, with 7 bases aligning to TRBD1. CDR3 length: 16 residues. Losses at the gene ends were 0 bases for V and 5 bases for J; bases not matched to a gene: 7. CDR1 and CDR2 (germline): SGHRS, YFSETQ. The CDR3 nucleotides read TGCGCCAGCAGCTTGGGGACAGGAGAGGGAACCGGGGAGCTGTTTTTT. Encoded protein: CASSLGTGEGTGELFF.

As concerns this clone: The same CDR3 is also encoded by other DNA sequences in this sample. The chain has TRBV11-1 and TRBJ2-3, with D possibly matching TRBD1 (5 bases). The last part of the DNA fits TRBJ1-5 better; the J call may be wrong. The CDR3 extends over 17 amino acids. CDR1 and CDR2 from the germline V gene are SGHAT and FQDESV (reference sequence). In DNA, the CDR3 is TGTGCCAGCAGCCCACTCGGGGGGGGGGTTAGCACAGATACACAGCATTTT. This translates into CASSPLGGGVSTDTQHF.

V usage is TRBV2 and J usage is TRBJ2-7; tentatively, D is TRBD2 (6 bases). Germline V gives CDR1 SNHLY, CDR2 FYNNEI. CDR3 length: 14 amino acids. Trimming pared 9 bases from V and 3 bases from J, leaving 18 bases between. The CDR3 DNA reads as TGTGCCAGAGGGACTGCTGGACGGGACTACGAGCAGTACTTC. Protein: CARGTAGRDYEQYF.

This clone showed up many times. The V and J genes are TRBV28 and TRBJ2-1; TRBD2 aligns across 7 bases. CDR1 is MDHEN and CDR2 is SYDVKM in the germline V gene. The CDR3 totals 13 residues. The trim removed 5 bases at V and 4 bases at J, leaving 2 bases unmatched. The CDR3 is CASSPGGYNEQFF. The DNA of the CDR3 is TGTGCCAGCAGTCCGGGAGGATACAATGAGCAGTTCTTC.

The table lists this clone with many counts. The genes are TRBV4-1 and TRBJ2-5; 7 bases are shared with TRBD2. Germline V CDR1 and CDR2: MGHRA, YSYEKL. This CDR3 region has 15 residues. V lost 1 base and J lost 4; bases outside the gene matches: 6. The chain's CDR3 is CASSQVRTRGETQYF. CDR3 DNA: TGCGCCAGCAGCCAAGTTAGGACTAGAGGAGAGACCCAGTACTTC.